This record covers a single T cell receptor (beta chain). The V gene's germline CDR1 is SGDLS and CDR2 YYNGEE. There are 14 residues in the CDR3. The V end lost 0 bases, the J end lost 4 bases, and 10 bases lay between the germline ends. The source of the sample is a study of blood T cell repertoires in COVID-19. For the study at large: Collection of acute and convalescent COVID-19 samples took place in the United States, Italy and Spain. T cells, B-cell-depleted T cells, or PBMCs supplied cDNA or gDNA.

In the authors' methods: Quantification of nucleated cells was approximated via reference gene primer amplification. Only in-frame clones appear in the TCRdb table, and some are missing; sequencing was by immunoSEQ multiplex PCR. The D gene and trimming were derived from the DNA, and the V and J assignments and clone size from that table. Of approximately 250,000 clones listed, around 93% are singletons. Participants spanned ages about 18 to 95 years and resided in fewer than 30 US areas. Sequenced sample: PBMCs or T cells enriched from blood (not recorded which). The receptor was derived from a middle-aged man who had been exposed to COVID-19. The chain joins TRBV9 to TRBJ1-2, with D tentatively TRBD1 (5 bases). In DNA, the CDR3 is TGTGCCAGCAGCGTAGGACAGCAGGCCTATGGCTACACCTTC. It is translated as CASSVGQQAYGYTF.